A single sample gave rise to the 11 T cell receptor beta chains below, sequenced in a study of early T cells in non-severe SARS-CoV-2 infection. TCRdb itself ran the 5' RACE reads through MiXCR, one entry per CDR3 protein. The sample includes some 87,000 distinct CDR3 sequences, about an eighth of them seen just once. The specimen sequenced was whole blood. The receptors come from an adult who was a healthcare worker with PCR-confirmed SARS-CoV-2 infection or an uninfected control (not recorded which).

The V and J genes are TRBV7-9 and TRBJ1-4, with D possibly matching TRBD1 (5 bases). Germline values: CDR1 SEHNR, CDR2 FQNEAQ (reference sequence). V was clipped by 5 bases and J by 4 bases, with 11 bases between them. The CDR3 totals 14 residues. Here the CDR3 reads CASSRRGGNEKLFF. CDR3 coding DNA: TGTGCCAGCAGCCGCCGGGGGGGTAATGAAAAACTGTTTTTT.

The chain carries TRBV5-1 and TRBJ2-7; D is undetermined. V lost 1 base, J lost 0 bases, and 8 bases lay in between. CDR1 SGHRS and CDR2 YFSETQ come from the germline V gene. The CDR3 is made up of 14 amino acids. CDR3 sequence reads: CASSLSTTSYEQYF. The CDR3 coding sequence is TGCGCCAGCAGCTTGTCGACGACCTCCTACGAGCAGTACTTC.

At least ten counts were recorded for this clonotype. The chain combines TRBV5-5 with TRBJ1-2; perhaps TRBD1 as D (5 bases). This CDR3 is 15 amino acids long. V gave up 0 bases and J gave up 2 bases, with 11 bases separating them. The V gene's germline CDR1 is SGHKS and CDR2 YYEKEE (reference sequence). Here the CDR3 reads CASSLVQAKNYGYTF. CDR3 DNA sequence: TGTGCCAGCAGCTTGGTACAGGCAAAAAACTATGGCTACACCTTC.

The CDR3 reads CASSSWGAQPQHF. The CDR3 DNA sequence: TGTGCCAGCAGCTCTTGGGGGGCTCAGCCCCAGCATTTT. The V and J genes are TRBV7-2 and TRBJ1-5; a possible D gene is TRBD1 (6 bases). The V end was cut by 4 bases, the J end by 6 bases, with 10 bases between. This CDR3 has 13 residues. Germline CDR1 reads SGHTA; CDR2 reads FQGNSA.

This clonotype appeared a few times. Its ends do not fully match the called genes, so a read error is possible. V and J are TRBV9 and TRBJ2-1; TRBD1 matches 10 bases. This CDR3 comprises 15 residues. The germline V gene has CDR1 SGDLS and CDR2 YYNGEE. CDR3 protein: CVSSEGDRGYNEQFF. CDR3 DNA sequence: TGTGTCAGCAGCGAAGGGGACAGGGGCTACAATGAGCAGTTCTTC. Complete variable domain (other parts from reference TRBV9 and TRBJ2-1): DSGVTQTPKHLITATGQRVTLRCSPRSGDLSVYWYQQSLDQGLQFLIQYYNGEERAKGNILERFSAQQFPDLHSELNLSSLELGDSALYFCVSSEGDRGYNEQFFGPGTRLTVL.

The chain has TRBV13 and TRBJ1-2; D perhaps matches TRBD1 (6 bases). The CDR3 sequence is 15 residues long. CDR1 is PRHDT, CDR2 FYEKMQ, per germline (reference sequence). The ends were cut back, 3 bases at V and 7 bases at J, with 18 bases in the middle. CDR3 protein: CASSFHRATRLGYTF. The DNA for the CDR3 is TGTGCCAGCAGCTTTCACAGGGCAACGCGGCTTGGCTACACCTTC.

This clonotype was found many times. The chain links TRBV16 to TRBJ2-7; D unclear. The CDR3 has 12 amino acids. Germline V gene data show CDR1 as KGHSY and CDR2 as FQNENV. Trimming stripped 3 bases from V and 3 bases from J, with 6 bases between. The CDR3 DNA follows: TGTGCCAGCAGCCAGGGCAGCTACGAGCAGTACTTC. It encodes CASSQGSYEQYF.

This clonotype has at least ten counts. This chain uses TRBV21-1 with TRBJ1-1; the table's D call of TRBD1 was not tested on the DNA. TRBV21-1 is an annotated pseudogene. This CDR3 is built from 15 residues. The CDR3 reads CASSKPTGGWTEAFF. The CDR3 nucleotides are TGTGCCAGCAGCAAGCCGACAGGGGGATGGACTGAAGCTTTCTTT.

CDR3 sequence reads: CSARDGRTGVEKLFF. CDR3 bases: TGCAGTGCTAGAGATGGCCGGACAGGGGTCGAAAAACTGTTTTTT. This chain uses TRBV20-1 with TRBJ1-4, with TRBD1 matching 9 bases. CDR3 length: 15 residues. Germline CDR1 DFQATT, CDR2 SNEGSKA (reference sequence). V trimming: 0 bases; J trimming: 8 bases; junction bases outside the gene matches: 7.

The chain is built from TRBV11-2 and TRBJ2-1; TRBD2 agrees at 8 bases. The germline CDR1 and CDR2 sequences are SGHAT and FQNNGV. The CDR3 is 13 amino acids. V shed 4 bases, J shed 9 bases, and the junction held 5 bases outside the gene matches. As DNA, the CDR3 is TGTGCCAGCAGCTATGGACTAGCTGTTGAGCAGTTCTTC. This translates into CASSYGLAVEQFF. The whole variable domain, filled in from reference TRBV11-2 and TRBJ2-1, reads EAGVAQSPRYKIIEKRQSVAFWCNPISGHATLYWYQQILGQGPKLLIQFQNNGVVDDSQLPKDRFSAERLKGVDSTLKIQPAKLEDSAVYLCASSYGLAVEQFFGPGTRLTVL.

The V gene is TRBV29-1, the J gene TRBJ2-5; no clear D. The germline V gene has CDR1 SQVTM and CDR2 ANQGSEA. This CDR3 has 10 amino acids. Trimming took 2 bases from V and 8 from J, leaving 6 bases between them. The DNA of the CDR3 is TGCAGCGTTGAACCCCCAACCCAGTACTTC. Translated: CSVEPPTQYF.